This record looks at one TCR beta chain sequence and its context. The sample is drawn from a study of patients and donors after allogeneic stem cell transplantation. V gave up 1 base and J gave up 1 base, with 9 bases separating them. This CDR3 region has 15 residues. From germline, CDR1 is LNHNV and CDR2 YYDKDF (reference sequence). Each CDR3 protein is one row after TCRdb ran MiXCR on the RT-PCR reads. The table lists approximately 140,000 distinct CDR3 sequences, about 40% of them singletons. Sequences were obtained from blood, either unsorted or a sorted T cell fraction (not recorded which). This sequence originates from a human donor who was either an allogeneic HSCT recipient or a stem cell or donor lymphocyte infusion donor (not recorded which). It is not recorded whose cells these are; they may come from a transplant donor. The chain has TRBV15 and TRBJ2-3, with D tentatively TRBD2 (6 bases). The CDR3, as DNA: TGTGCCACCAGCAGAGGGGGACTGGGCACAGATACGCAGTATTTT. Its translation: CATSRGGLGTDTQYF. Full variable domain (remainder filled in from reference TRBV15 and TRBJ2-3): DAMVIQNPRYQVTQFGKPVTLSCSQTLNHNVMYWYQQKSSQAPKLLFHYYDKDFNNEADTPDNFQSRRPNTSFCFLDIRSPGLGDTAMYLCATSRGGLGTDTQYFGPGTRLTVL.